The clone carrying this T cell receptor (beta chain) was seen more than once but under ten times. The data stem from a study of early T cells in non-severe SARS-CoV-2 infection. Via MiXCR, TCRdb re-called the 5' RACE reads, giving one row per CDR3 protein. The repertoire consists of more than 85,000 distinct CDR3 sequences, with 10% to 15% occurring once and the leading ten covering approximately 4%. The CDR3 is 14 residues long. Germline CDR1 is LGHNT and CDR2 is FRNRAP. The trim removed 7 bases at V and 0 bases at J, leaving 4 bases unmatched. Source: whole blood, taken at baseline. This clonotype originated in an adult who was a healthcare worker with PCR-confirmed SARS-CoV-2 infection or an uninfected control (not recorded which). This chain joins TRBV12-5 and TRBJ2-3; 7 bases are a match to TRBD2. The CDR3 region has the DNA TGTGCTAGTGCCCCGGGACTAAGCACAGATACGCAGTATTTT. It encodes CASAPGLSTDTQYF.